The 10 T cell receptor beta chains given below trace back to one sample, sequenced in a study of T cells in Graves' hyperthyroidism and ophthalmopathy. Template material for amplifying TCR beta CDR3 regions consisted of RNA transcripts. In the first-round RT-PCR of the TCR CDR3, the HTBI primer set was used. Each CDR3 protein gets one entry after TCRdb re-called the multiplex PCR reads with MiXCR. Among about 700,000 distinct CDR3 sequences listed, roughly 46% were seen once. Sequencing was carried out using peripheral blood or thyroid tissue (not recorded which). These receptors all stem from an adult man with Graves' disease, either hyperthyroidism or ophthalmopathy (not recorded which).

This clonotype showed up just a few times. The J gene is TRBJ1-1, the V gene TRBV9; 7 bases match TRBD1. V lost 3 bases and J lost 8; bases outside the gene matches: 7. The CDR3 totals 13 residues. Germline loops: CDR1 SGDLS, CDR2 YYNGEE. CDR3 amino acids: CASSAGQELEAFF. CDR3 DNA: TGTGCCAGCAGCGCCGGACAGGAGCTCGAAGCTTTCTTT.

The chain recombines TRBV6-5 with TRBJ1-1; D is unclear. V was trimmed by 8 bases and J by 4 bases, leaving 11 bases between them. Germline lookup yields CDR1 MNHEY and CDR2 SVGAGI. The CDR3 has 12 residues. CDR3 coding DNA: TGTGCCAGCGGTCGGGCCTTCACTGAAGCTTTCTTT. Translating gives CASGRAFTEAFF.

V gene TRBV15 combines with J gene TRBJ1-5; D might be TRBD1 (6 bases). V lost 3 bases and J 2 bases, leaving 20 bases between the germline ends. Per germline, CDR1 LNHNV and CDR2 YYDKDF (reference sequence). CDR3 size: 18 residues. As DNA, the CDR3 is TGTGCCACCAGCAGGCCTGTAGCGGGGGGCCTTGGCAATCAGCCCCAGCATTTT. Translating gives CATSRPVAGGLGNQPQHF. The whole variable domain, filled in from reference TRBV15 and TRBJ1-5, reads DAMVIQNPRYQVTQFGKPVTLSCSQTLNHNVMYWYQQKSSQAPKLLFHYYDKDFNNEADTPDNFQSRRPNTSFCFLDIRSPGLGDTAMYLCATSRPVAGGLGNQPQHFGDGTRLSIL.

V is TRBV19 and J is TRBJ2-2, with a weak D call TRBD2 (6 bases). V lost 5 bases, J lost 6 bases, and 16 bases lay in between. This CDR3 has 15 amino acids. Germline CDR1 is LNHDA and CDR2 is SQIVND (reference sequence). The CDR3 is CASSDRGGRAGELFF. The CDR3 nucleotides are TGTGCCAGTAGTGACCGGGGAGGTCGCGCCGGGGAGCTGTTTTTT. Combining the CDR3 with reference TRBV19 and TRBJ2-2 gives the whole variable domain DGGITQSPKYLFRKEGQNVTLSCEQNLNHDAMYWYRQDPGQGLRLIYYSQIVNDFQKGDIAEGYSVSREKKESFPLTVTSAQKNPTAFYLCASSDRGGRAGELFFGEGSRLTVL.

This clonotype was detected a few times. This sequence joins TRBV5-4 and TRBJ2-7; a weak D match, TRBD1 (5 bases). In germline, CDR1 is SGHNT, CDR2 YYREEE (reference sequence). There are 13 residues in the CDR3. V shed 0 bases and J shed 5 bases, with 9 bases lying between them. CDR3 sequence: CASSLVKGNEQYF. DNA of the CDR3: TGTGCCAGCAGCTTGGTAAAGGGGAACGAGCAGTACTTC.

This clonotype has ten or more counts. The chain carries TRBV14 and TRBJ2-5, with unresolved D. With 1 base removed from V and 4 bases from J, the gap between germline ends came to 7 bases. This CDR3 region has 13 residues. CDR1 is SGHDN and CDR2 is FVKESK in the germline V gene. CDR3 in amino acids: CASSQGIAETQYF. CDR3 bases: TGTGCCAGCAGCCAAGGAATAGCAGAGACCCAGTACTTC.

The chain combines TRBV7-9 with TRBJ1-1; 10 bases map to TRBD1. Per germline, CDR1 SEHNR and CDR2 FQNEAQ (reference sequence). V trimming: 1 base; J trimming: 0 bases; junction bases outside the gene matches: 14. The CDR3 has 20 amino acids. The CDR3 DNA reads TGTGCCAGCAGCTTAGGATTATCCTTGGGACAGGGGTTTTTGAACACTGAAGCTTTCTTT. Translating it yields CASSLGLSLGQGFLNTEAFF. Full variable domain (rest looked up from reference TRBV7-9 and TRBJ1-1): DTGVSQNPRHKITKRGQNVTFRCDPISEHNRLYWYRQTLGQGPEFLTYFQNEAQLEKSRLLSDRFSAERPKGSFSTLEIQRTEQGDSAMYLCASSLGLSLGQGFLNTEAFFGQGTRLTVV.

This rearrangement joins TRBV2 to TRBJ2-7, with D uncertain. The germline CDR1 and CDR2 sequences are SNHLY and FYNNEI. The CDR3 extends over 17 amino acids. V lost 2 bases and J lost 0, with 17 bases in between. The CDR3: CASSERSDGNTSYEQYF. The CDR3, as DNA: TGTGCCAGCAGTGAACGCAGCGATGGAAACACCTCCTACGAGCAGTACTTC.

The chain is built from TRBV2 and TRBJ2-5; 9 nucleotides match TRBD1. This CDR3 contains 14 residues. CDR1 and CDR2 (germline): SNHLY, FYNNEI. The V segment lost 7 bases and the J segment 6 bases; nucleotides outside the gene matches: 9. Here the CDR3 DNA reads TGTGCCAGCACCGAACAGGGGGCGCAAAAGACCCAGTACTTC. Encoded protein: CASTEQGAQKTQYF. Supplemented by reference TRBV2 and TRBJ2-5, the full variable domain reads EPEVTQTPSHQVTQMGQEVILRCVPISNHLYFYWYRQILGQKVEFLVSFYNNEISEKSEIFDDQFSVERPDGSNFTLKIRSTKLEDSAMYFCASTEQGAQKTQYFGPGTRLLVL.

This clonotype was recorded at least ten times. The chain employs TRBV7-9 and TRBJ1-4; TRBD1 is a possible D gene (5 bases). Germline CDR1 SEHNR, CDR2 FQNEAQ (reference sequence). The CDR3 is made up of 14 amino acids. V lost 6 bases to trimming and J lost 4 bases, with 12 bases between them. CDR3 region: CASSQGTGNEKLFF. The CDR3 DNA follows: TGTGCCAGCAGTCAAGGGACGGGTAATGAAAAACTGTTTTTT.